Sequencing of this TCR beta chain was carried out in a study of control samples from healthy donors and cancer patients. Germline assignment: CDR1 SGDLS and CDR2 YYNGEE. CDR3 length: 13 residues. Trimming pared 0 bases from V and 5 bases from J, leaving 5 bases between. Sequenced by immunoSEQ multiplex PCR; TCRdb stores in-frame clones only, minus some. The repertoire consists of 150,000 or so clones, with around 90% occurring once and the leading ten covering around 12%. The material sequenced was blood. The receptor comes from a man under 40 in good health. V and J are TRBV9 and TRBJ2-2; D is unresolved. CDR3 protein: CASSVENTGELFF. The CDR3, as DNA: TGTGCCAGCAGCGTAGAAAATACCGGGGAGCTGTTTTTT.